The sequence of this TCR beta chain was determined in a study of CXCR3-negative and CXCR3-positive naive CD8 T cells (dated by TCRdb to the late 2010s). Study-wide context: In total, 130 million to 150 million TRB reads were obtained, which works out to roughly 1.5 +/- 0.3 million reads per library. TRBV-TRBJ cluster analysis included naive subsets from several donors and memory cells from 3 donors. Data from around 11 donors, pooled across two independent experiments, went into the diversity and physicochemical repertoire analyses.

Points the paper makes about the study in general: Within the same donor, TRBV-TRBJ usage looked similar between naive CXCR3-negative and CXCR3-positive cells, but memory cells had distinct patterns. Comparably high repertoire diversity was found in both naive subsets, whereas much lower repertoire diversity was found in memory CD8+ T cells. Because surface CD5, which is linked to self-reactivity in mice, was comparable between the naive subsets, TCR interaction strength was also inferred from the physicochemical properties of TRB CDR3s. Because CXCR3 expression was partially decreased after cryopreservation, freshly isolated PBMCs were used for most assays.

Sequencing used a NextSeq 550. The Human TCR Profiling Kit (MiLaboratory) was used to prepare UMI-labeled 5' RACE TRB cDNA libraries. cDNA synthesis used the entire amount of extracted RNA, and PCR amplification then used the entire amount of cDNA produced. Libraries were prepared in parallel with an identical number of PCR cycles. Turning to the authors' computational methods: About 50,000 +/- 10,000 unique UMI-labeled TRB cDNA molecules per library were extracted with MIGEC and MiXCR, with at least two reads per UMI required. An average of around 40,000 +/- 10,000 functional in-frame TRB CDR3 nucleotide clonotypes without stop codons was found per library. After downsampling to 5000 UMI-labeled TRB molecules per sample, diversity metrics, including normalized Shannon-Wiener and Chao1, were computed in VDJtools. Clonotype-size-weighted physicochemical properties of the central five CDR3 residues (interaction energy, strength, volume and Kidera factor 4) were computed in VDJtools. With the reads reprocessed by TCRdb, a single entry stands for each CDR3 protein sequence and no DNA is reported. The V and J calls follow TCRdb's processing rather than the paper's. Per the sample table, the count is tens of thousands of distinct CDR3 sequences. About 15% of the sample belongs to the ten largest clones.

The germline V gene gives CDR1 as SGHAT and CDR2 as FQNNGV. The CDR3 has 14 amino acids, counting the end cysteine and phenylalanine. The DNA is not on file. For every CD8+ T cell subset, approximately 300,000 cells were flow-sorted straight into RLT lysis buffer, and each subset was sorted in triplicate. Using standard density gradient centrifugation, peripheral blood mononuclear cells were isolated from buffy coats. Total RNA was extracted from sorted cells with an RNeasy Mini Kit. Notes on this clonotype: Its antigen is not yet known.

This sequence originates from a human donor in good health. Some clones in this sample may be carry-over from other donors' samples. Sequenced input: memory CD8+ T cells from blood. This specimen's cell subset or site label, interpreted: conventional CD8+ memory T cells (TMEM), sorted as controls. This chain is built from TRBV11-2 and TRBJ2-7. The CDR3 reads as follows: CASSPRQSSYEQYF.